This T cell receptor beta chain was retrieved from a study of metastatic and nonmetastatic thyroid tumors. Study at large: Repertoires were compared across blood and tumor or nodule tissue from malignant and benign thyroid patients. Study findings and constraints: Reports indicated that malignant thyroid tumors showed significantly higher TCR beta diversity than benign nodules did, in blood and tumor.

This clone has at least ten counts. The antigen remains undetermined. Other DNA variants within this sample encode the same CDR3. All patients were treatment-naive before thyroid surgery. The V gene lost 8 bases and the J gene lost 0 bases, with 18 bases spanning the gap. The V gene's germline CDR1 is LNHNV and CDR2 YYDKDF (reference sequence). The CDR3 length is 16 residues. In the authors' workflow: For papillary thyroid cancer, a distant-metastasis classifier was constructed from CDR3 differences observed across clinicopathological groups. TCRdb re-analyzed the PCR reads using MiXCR. TCRdb, not the authors, supplied the V and J calls. Here the sample spans 34,000 or so clones, 16% being singletons.

The source is a female donor with papillary thyroid cancer or a benign thyroid nodule (not recorded which). Some clones in this sample may be carry-over from other donors' samples. The sequencing sample was made of blood. The gene calls are TRBV15 and TRBJ2-3, with a possible D match to TRBD2 (6 bases). This CDR3 reads CATAPPAGVSTDTQYF. In nucleotides, the CDR3 is TGTGCCACCGCCCCCCCAGCGGGCGTTAGCACAGATACGCAGTATTTT.